This T cell receptor beta chain was recorded in a study of shared clonotypes between healthy human individuals. Across the study: Donor ages ranged 18 to 49 years: two women, a few men.

Trimming took 2 bases from V and 1 from J, leaving 2 bases between them. CDR1 MNHEY and CDR2 SMNVEV come from the germline V gene (reference sequence). CDR3 length: 13 residues. An assay was performed, and its level was deep. The data were produced by immunoSEQ multiplex PCR, yet TCRdb's version contains in-frame clones alone and is incomplete. In the table there are some 2,500,000 clones, 85% to 95% of which are singletons. Study findings and constraints: It was observed that roughly 5.1% of naive CD4 clonotypes were shared across a handful of donors.

About this clone itself: Its target is unknown. Other DNA sequences in this sample translate to the same CDR3.

Donors, healthy HIV-negative adults, lacked recent acute infections or vaccinations. Sequenced: naive CD4+ T cells from PBMCs. Specified subset: CD45RA+ positively selected. This chain uses TRBV27 with TRBJ2-2; D uncertain. This clonotype was obtained from a man aged 18 to 30 in good health. Some clones in this sample may be carry-over from other donors' samples. CDR3 DNA: TGTGCCAGCAGTTTAGTGAACACCGGGGAGCTGTTTTTT. This translates into CASSLVNTGELFF.